This T cell receptor beta chain is drawn from a study of technical replicates of blood from several donors. The table lists this clone with a count of one. The assay was immunoSEQ multiplex PCR, and TCRdb's table has in-frame clones only and misses some. This table has approximately 76,000 clones, 80% to 90% appearing once. The germline CDR1 and CDR2 sequences are DFQATT and SNEGSKA (reference sequence). Trimming took 6 bases from V and 7 from J; bases not matched to a gene: 2. The CDR3 totals 11 residues. The origin of this receptor is a human donor in good health. Some clones in this sample may be carry-over from other donors' samples. Sequencing was done on a sample of PBMCs. The chain combines TRBV20-1 with TRBJ1-2, with 10 bases identical to TRBD1. In DNA form, the CDR3 reads TGCAGTGCAGGGGACAGGGGTGGCTACACCTTC. Protein: CSAGDRGGYTF.